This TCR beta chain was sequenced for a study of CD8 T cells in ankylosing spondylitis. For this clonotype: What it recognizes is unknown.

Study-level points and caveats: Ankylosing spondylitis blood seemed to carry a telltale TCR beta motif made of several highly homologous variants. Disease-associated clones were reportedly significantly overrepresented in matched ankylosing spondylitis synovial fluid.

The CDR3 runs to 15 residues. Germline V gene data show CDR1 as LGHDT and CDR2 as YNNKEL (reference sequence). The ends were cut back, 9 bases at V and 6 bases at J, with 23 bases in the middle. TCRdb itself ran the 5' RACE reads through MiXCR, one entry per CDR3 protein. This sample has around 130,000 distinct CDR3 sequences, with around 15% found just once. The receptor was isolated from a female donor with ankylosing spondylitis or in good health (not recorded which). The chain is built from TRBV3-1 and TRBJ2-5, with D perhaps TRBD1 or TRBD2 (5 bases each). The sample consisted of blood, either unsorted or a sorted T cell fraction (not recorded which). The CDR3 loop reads CASHLAGTIVKTQYF. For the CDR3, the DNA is TGTGCCAGTCATCTAGCAGGGACGATTGTGAAGACCCAGTACTTC.